The 10 T cell receptor beta chains below all came from one sample that was sequenced in a study of blood T cell repertoires in COVID-19. This table comes from immunoSEQ multiplex PCR, and its TCRdb copy is limited to in-frame clones, with some not included. The sample yields under 65,000 clones, around nine tenths seen once. Sequenced input: peripheral blood. The receptors stem from a woman in her sixties or seventies with COVID-19, enrolled during active disease.

J is TRBJ2-5 and V is TRBV18; D is uncertain. This CDR3 region has 13 residues. V was shortened by 5 bases and J by 5 bases, with 12 bases between the two germline ends. Germline CDR1 reads KGHSH; CDR2 reads LQKENI. The CDR3 region is CASSSFLLETQYF. The DNA of the CDR3 is TGTGCCAGCTCATCCTTCTTATTGGAGACCCAGTACTTC.

This clone was recorded a few times. DNA of the CDR3: TGTGCCACCAGTGATCCACAGGGCTCCTACAATGAGCAGTTCTTC. Translating it yields CATSDPQGSYNEQFF. The rearrangement links TRBV24-1 to TRBJ2-1; maybe TRBD1 (6 bases). This CDR3 contains 15 residues. The germline CDR1 and CDR2 sequences are KGHDR and SFDVKD. V was pared by 3 bases and J by 0 bases, with 8 bases between.

The chain combines TRBV5-4 with TRBJ2-3; TRBD2 aligns across 10 bases. The J segment lost 9 bases and the V segment lost 5 bases, leaving 9 bases of the junction unmatched. Germline V gene sequence: CDR1 SGHNT, CDR2 YYREEE (reference sequence). This CDR3 region has 14 residues. CDR3 bases: TGTGCCAGCAGACCCGGGACTAGCGAAAGAACGCAGTATTTT. As protein: CASRPGTSERTQYF.

The J gene is TRBJ2-5, the V gene TRBV5-1, with D tentatively TRBD1 (6 bases). V was pared by 1 base and J by 5 bases, with 21 bases between. The germline V gene has CDR1 SGHRS and CDR2 YFSETQ. This CDR3 is built from 17 residues. This chain's CDR3 is CASSLLGAGLPRETQYF. CDR3 bases: TGCGCCAGCAGCTTGTTGGGGGCAGGGCTACCCCGGGAGACCCAGTACTTC.

This clone appeared a few times. CDR3 bases: TGTGCCACCAGCAGGCAGAGGTGGGCTAACTATGGCTACACCTTC. Residues: CATSRQRWANYGYTF. The chain uses TRBV15 and TRBJ1-2; no clear D gene. Germline CDR1 LNHNV, CDR2 YYDKDF (reference sequence). V lost 3 bases and J 0 bases, leaving 11 bases between the germline ends. CDR3 length: 15 amino acids.

V gene TRBV30 combines with J gene TRBJ1-6, with 7 bases fitting TRBD1. After removal of 0 bases from V and 7 bases from J, the junction contained 3 bases not matched to a gene. This CDR3 has 14 residues. Germline CDR1 and CDR2: GTSNPN and SVGIG (reference sequence). The CDR3 region is CAWSVGRGNSPLHF. For the CDR3, the DNA is TGTGCCTGGAGTGTCGGCAGGGGGAATTCACCCCTCCACTTT.

The chain couples TRBV20-1 to TRBJ2-7; 9 nucleotides line up with TRBD1. The CDR3 extends over 14 amino acids. With 3 bases clipped from V and 4 bases from J, the junction kept 7 bases outside the gene matches. In germline, CDR1 is DFQATT, CDR2 SNEGSKA (reference sequence). In DNA form, the CDR3 reads TGCAGTGCTAGTACAGGGGGCTTAGGATACGAGCAGTACTTC. Its protein is CSASTGGLGYEQYF.

This sequence joins TRBV9 and TRBJ1-2; 7 bases are a match to TRBD1. This CDR3 comprises 16 residues. Germline V gene lookup returns CDR1 SGDLS and CDR2 YYNGEE. V was clipped by 6 bases and J by 3 bases; unmatched bases: 14. This CDR3 is CASTRRTGGPYYGYTF. DNA for the CDR3: TGTGCCAGCACCCGCAGGACAGGTGGTCCGTACTATGGCTACACCTTC. Using reference TRBV9 and TRBJ1-2 for the parts outside the CDR3, the full variable domain is DSGVTQTPKHLITATGQRVTLRCSPRSGDLSVYWYQQSLDQGLQFLIQYYNGEERAKGNILERFSAQQFPDLHSELNLSSLELGDSALYFCASTRRTGGPYYGYTFGSGTRLTVV.

J is TRBJ2-4 and V is TRBV5-1; D call uncertain. CDR3 length: 14 residues. V lost 1 base to trimming and J lost 0 bases, with 5 bases between them. The germline gives CDR1 SGHRS, CDR2 YFSETQ. This CDR3 reads CASSLSVAKNIQYF. CDR3 DNA sequence: TGCGCCAGCAGCTTGTCGGTAGCCAAAAACATTCAGTACTTC.

This clone was seen a few times. The rearrangement joins TRBV7-2 to TRBJ2-5, with a weak D call TRBD2 (6 bases). Germline assignment: CDR1 SGHTA and CDR2 FQGNSA. V was clipped by 5 bases and J by 2 bases, with 15 bases between them. The CDR3 is 15 residues long. CDR3 loop: CASSIRGRPQETQYF. CDR3 bases: TGTGCCAGCAGCATCCGAGGGAGGCCGCAAGAGACCCAGTACTTC.